The 9 T cell receptor delta chains below come from one sample, sequenced in a study of Vδ1+ human thymocytes. Study findings and constraints: Thymic TRG and TRD repertoires appeared highly polyclonal.

Extracted RNA was reverse transcribed into cDNA. The CDR3 regions were amplified by multiplex PCR from V-gene primers to a constant-region primer. TCRdb used CATT to re-call clones from the multiplex PCR reads. The repertoire holds tens of thousands of delta-chain clones, with roughly 15% as singletons. Their target antigens are unknown. Sequencing was done on a sample of Vdelta1+ gamma-delta thymocytes from the thymus. Regarding subset: FACS-sorted CD3+ TCRalphabeta- TCRVdelta1+ TCRVdelta2- thymocytes. The receptors derive from a boy younger than two who had congenital heart surgery.

This chain links TRDV1 with TRDJ1; TRDD3 matches at 9 bases. With V trimmed by 6 bases and J by 0 bases, 5 bases remained unmatched. The CDR3 is made up of 15 amino acids. CDR1 TSWWSYY and CDR2 QGS come from the germline V gene. CDR3 residues: CALGVGDKYTDKLIF. The CDR3 bases are TGTGCTCTTGGAGTGGGGGATAAGTACACCGATAAACTCATCTTT.

V usage is TRDV1 and J usage is TRDJ1, with 9 bases fitting TRDD3. The CDR3 is 20 residues long. J gave up 2 bases and V 4 bases, and 20 bases lay outside the gene matches. Looked up from germline, CDR1 is TSWWSYY and CDR2 is QGS. For the CDR3, the DNA is TGTGCTCTTGGGGGAAGTAGTATGTGGGGATACGCAGGTGGAACCGATAAACTCATCTTT. Encoded protein: CALGGSSMWGYAGGTDKLIF.

This clone was seen more than once but under ten times. The J gene is TRDJ1, the V gene TRDV1; D may be TRDD3 (6 bases). The CDR3 covers 18 residues. Germline loops: CDR1 TSWWSYY, CDR2 QGS. Trimming shortened V by 0 bases and J by 0 bases, and 17 bases separated the two germline ends. CDR3 residues: CALGELLPTSGDTDKLIF. The CDR3 DNA reads as TGTGCTCTTGGGGAACTATTGCCTACTTCTGGGGACACCGATAAACTCATCTTT.

J is TRDJ1 and V is TRDV1; 7 positions match TRDD3. This CDR3 comprises 20 residues. J lost 0 bases, V lost 2 bases, and 18 bases had no gene match. From germline, CDR1 is TSWWSYY and CDR2 QGS. The CDR3 here is CALGEKRSHLTGAYTDKLIF. The CDR3 DNA sequence: TGTGCTCTTGGGGAAAAACGTTCTCACCTGACTGGGGCCTACACCGATAAACTCATCTTT.

This clone was seen a handful of times. The junction shows a germline mismatch at one end, possibly a read error. The genes are TRDV1 and TRDJ1, with 13 bases lining up with TRDD3. The germline V gene has CDR1 TSWWSYY and CDR2 QGS. This CDR3 contains 18 residues. The CDR3 loop is CALRDNPLLGDTANKLIF. CDR3 in DNA: TGTGCTCTTAGGGACAACCCTTTACTGGGGGATACGGCAAATAAACTCATCTTT.

The chain couples TRDV1 to TRDJ1; 7 positions agree with TRDD3. The CDR3 totals 25 residues. With 5 bases clipped from V and 3 bases from J, the junction kept 39 bases outside the gene matches. Germline V gene lookup returns CDR1 TSWWSYY and CDR2 QGS. In DNA form, the CDR3 reads TGTGCTCTTGGGCTAAATCCCGTGGGTACGCTGGGGGTTACGCACCGATATGCCCCCGCCGATAAACTCATCTTT. This sequence encodes CALGLNPVGTLGVTHRYAPADKLIF.

In its sample, this clone was seen a few times. The chain employs TRDV1 and TRDJ1; 8 bases align to TRDD3. This CDR3 contains 18 residues. The V segment lost 3 bases and the J segment 0 bases; nucleotides outside the gene matches: 12. Germline-derived CDR1 and CDR2 are TSWWSYY and QGS. DNA for the CDR3: TGTGCTCTTGGGGATTCTCTTCACTGGGGGGCACACACCGATAAACTCATCTTT. Translated, it gives CALGDSLHWGAHTDKLIF.

This clone has just one count. This chain links TRDV1 with TRDJ1; a weak D match, TRDD3 (5 bases). CDR1 TSWWSYY and CDR2 QGS come from the germline V gene. The CDR3 has 17 residues. Trimming took 0 bases from V and 9 from J, leaving 23 bases between them. Here the CDR3 DNA reads TGTGCTCTTGGGGAACTAAAGTTCAGGGATCTACCCGAGCAACTCATCTTT. It specifies CALGELKFRDLPEQLIF.

Comment on this clone: A read error is possible here, since a much larger clone lies one base away. V and J are TRDV2 and TRDJ1, with TRDD3 matching over 9 bases. J gave up 0 bases and V 0 bases, and 10 bases lay outside the gene matches. This CDR3 is built from 18 residues. Germline V gene data show CDR1 as GEAIGNYY and CDR2 as EKD. CDR3 sequence reads: CACDTAELYWGNTDKLIF. For the CDR3, the DNA is TGTGCCTGTGACACCGCAGAGCTGTACTGGGGGAACACCGATAAACTCATCTTT.